This T cell receptor beta chain emerged from a study of a mutant IDH1 vaccine in newly diagnosed glioma (dated by TCRdb to the early 2020s). Context from the whole study: Vaccination started 4-6 weeks after radiotherapy alone, or was given together with temozolomide cycles in the groups whose treatment included chemotherapy. The week-35 safety follow-up took place at visit V12, and the week-47 end of study took place at visit V13. Peripheral blood samples were drawn at six visits, namely V03 (baseline), V05, V07, V10, V12 and V13. The roughly 33 treated patients were approximately 60% male and roughly 40% female, with a mean age of around 40 years. For exploratory analyses, longitudinal TCRB deep sequencing was carried out in approximately 25 treated patients wherever samples were available. Prior to enrollment, patients had been given standard therapy consisting of radiotherapy alone, temozolomide alone, or radiochemotherapy with temozolomide, with the combination given to most patients. Study-wide conclusions, independent of this receptor: According to the authors, sample limitations meant that analyses of patient blood samples could not be reproduced. Selection of PBMC samples for TCRB deep sequencing was based on availability. Immune responses induced by the vaccine were seen in 90% to 95% of patients across multiple MHC alleles. Pseudoprogression seemed to be unrelated to changes in the top peripheral T cell clonotypes found by TCRB sequencing.

The sample's time point, from its label and the paper: week 47, end of study. A 20-mer mutant IDH1 peptide at 300 micrograms in Montanide made up each vaccine dose, which was injected subcutaneously together with topical imiquimod. Patients received eight vaccinations in weeks 1, 3, 5, 7, 11, 15, 19 and 23, corresponding to visits V03 through V10. Newly diagnosed WHO grade 3 or 4 IDH1-mutant astrocytomas showing loss of nuclear ATRX were present in the donors. The samples were drawn from NOA16, a multicentre, single-arm, open-label phase I trial in Germany that tested a mutant IDH1 peptide vaccine in humans for the first time. Genomic DNA for TCRB sequencing was extracted from EDTA blood using the DNeasy Blood and Tissue Kit. CDR3 length: 16 amino acids, cysteine to phenylalanine. The entry retains the CDR3 DNA only, 48 bases that are in frame from base 1. CDR1 LGHNA and CDR2 YSLEER are derived from the germline V gene. The V end loses 1 base and the J end loses 0 bases, and a stretch of 9 bases separates them.

A note on this clone: The clone's antigen remains unknown. One base away there is no much larger clone; base qualities are not given.

Receptor amplification or capture employed the immunoSEQ multiplex PCR assay. Rearranged TCR beta chain sequences were amplified using the hsTCRB Kit according to the manufacturer's protocol. An Illumina MiSeq was used to sequence the TCRB libraries. Regarding the original processing steps: The proprietary platform of the kit vendor was used for demultiplexing, trimming and gene mapping. Here the immuneACCESS table is served through TCRdb, limited to in-frame sequences with V and J called. Missing clones are a known gap in these copies; in checked studies unresolved V genes cover under half, and the rest lacks a known reason. V, J and clone size were drawn from that table, and D and trimming were deduced from the DNA. This sample holds some 87,000 clones; 70% to 90% were observed only once. Approximately 5% of the sample rests with the top ten.

The sequence was obtained from a man aged 35-49 years with glioma. The material was PBMCs, obtained from a glioma patient whose treatment included an IDH1 peptide vaccine. The chain uses TRBV4-3 and TRBJ2-2, with TRBD2 tentatively as D gene (6 bases match). CDR3 protein: CASSQGTSPNTGELFF. The nucleotide sequence is TGCGCCAGCAGCCAAGGAACTAGCCCGAACACCGGGGAGCTGTTTTTT.